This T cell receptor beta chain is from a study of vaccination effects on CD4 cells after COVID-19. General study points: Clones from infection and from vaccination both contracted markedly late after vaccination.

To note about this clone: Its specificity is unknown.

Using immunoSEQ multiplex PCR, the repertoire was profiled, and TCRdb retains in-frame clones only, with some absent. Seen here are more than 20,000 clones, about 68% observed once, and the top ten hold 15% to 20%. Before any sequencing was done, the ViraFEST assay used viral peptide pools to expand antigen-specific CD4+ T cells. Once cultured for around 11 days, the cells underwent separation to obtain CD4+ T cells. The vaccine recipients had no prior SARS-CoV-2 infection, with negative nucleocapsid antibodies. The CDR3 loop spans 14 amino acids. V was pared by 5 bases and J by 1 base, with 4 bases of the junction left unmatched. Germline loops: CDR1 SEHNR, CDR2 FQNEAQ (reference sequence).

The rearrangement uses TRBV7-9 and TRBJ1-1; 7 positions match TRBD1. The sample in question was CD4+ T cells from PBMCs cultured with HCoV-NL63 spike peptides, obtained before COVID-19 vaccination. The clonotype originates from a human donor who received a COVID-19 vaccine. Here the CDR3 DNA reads TGTGCCAGCAGCCGGGACAGAAGGAACACTGAAGCTTTCTTT. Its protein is CASSRDRRNTEAFF.